The 32 T cell receptor beta chains listed next were all sequenced from one sample in a study of identical twins. A single record per CDR3 protein comes from TCRdb applying MiXCR to the 5' RACE reads. The sample carries approximately 600,000 distinct CDR3 sequences, 9.5% to 10% recorded once. This sample was shared with a second study, whose subject was yellow fever vaccine responses in identical twins.

The specimen sequenced was PBMCs. The receptors come from a woman aged 18-29 years in good health.

The chain combines TRBV5-1 with TRBJ1-1, with D possibly TRBD1 on 6 matching bases. The germline V and J ends were trimmed by 4 bases and 3 bases, with 13 bases remaining between them. Germline V gene sequence: CDR1 SGHRS, CDR2 YFSETQ. The CDR3 spans 14 residues. CDR3 sequence: CASSPRTEHTEAFF. The DNA of the CDR3 is TGCGCCAGCAGCCCAAGGACAGAGCACACTGAAGCTTTCTTT.

There are many counts of this clonotype. The chain carries TRBV7-2 and TRBJ2-7; possibly TRBD1 or TRBD2 for D (5 bases each). The CDR3 totals 11 residues. CDR1 SGHTA and CDR2 FQGNSA come from the germline V gene. Trimming shortened V by 6 bases and J by 2 bases, and 5 bases separated the two germline ends. CDR3 in amino acids: CASRGAYEQYF. The CDR3 DNA is TGTGCCAGCAGGGGGGCCTACGAGCAGTACTTC.

In its sample, this clonotype was seen a few times. The chain carries TRBV28 and TRBJ2-2; D may be TRBD2 (5 bases). The CDR3 has 16 amino acids. CDR1 is MDHEN and CDR2 is SYDVKM in the germline V gene. V shed 3 bases and J shed 6 bases, with 17 bases lying between them. CDR3 protein: CASSFYGGLVPGELFF. In nucleotides, the CDR3 is TGTGCCAGCAGTTTCTACGGTGGACTCGTACCCGGGGAGCTGTTTTTT.

This clonotype was recorded at least ten times. The J gene is TRBJ2-7, the V gene TRBV5-6; unclear D gene. The CDR3 has 12 amino acids. CDR1 is SGHDT and CDR2 is YYEEEE in the germline V gene. V was pared by 0 bases and J by 2 bases, with 3 bases between. The DNA of the CDR3 is TGTGCCAGCAGCTTGGAAGCCTACGAGCAGTACTTC. The encoded protein is CASSLEAYEQYF. Combining the CDR3 with reference TRBV5-6 and TRBJ2-7 gives the whole variable domain DAGVTQSPTHLIKTRGQQVTLRCSPKSGHDTVSWYQQALGQGPQFIFQYYEEEERQRGNFPDRFSGHQFPNYSSELNVNALLLGDSALYLCASSLEAYEQYFGPGTRLTVT.

The chain joins TRBV7-8 to TRBJ2-5; TRBD2 matches at 8 bases. With 4 bases clipped from V and 4 bases from J, the junction kept 8 bases outside the gene matches. The germline V gene has CDR1 SGHVS and CDR2 FQNEAQ. The CDR3 is 15 amino acids. CDR3 amino acids: CASSSVGGAGETQYF. CDR3 bases: TGTGCCAGCAGCTCGGTCGGGGGGGCGGGAGAGACCCAGTACTTC.

A few counts support this clonotype. The V call is TRBV12-3 or TRBV12-4, the J call TRBJ2-3, with TRBD2 matching over 11 bases. Trimming cost V 6 bases and J 0 bases; bases outside gene matches: 14. The CDR3 has 19 residues. This CDR3 reads CASRPGWGTSGSSTDTQYF. In nucleotides, the CDR3 is TGTGCCAGCAGGCCAGGATGGGGAACTAGCGGGAGTAGCACAGATACGCAGTATTTT.

This clonotype was seen ten or more times. This sequence joins TRBV4-1 and TRBJ2-7; D not resolved. The CDR3 runs 13 residues. V was pared by 6 bases and J by 0 bases, with 9 bases between. Germline values: CDR1 MGHRA, CDR2 YSYEKL. The chain's CDR3 is CASRAESSYEQYF. The DNA for the CDR3 is TGCGCCAGCAGGGCCGAGAGCTCCTACGAGCAGTACTTC.

The chain joins TRBV20-1 to TRBJ2-7, with 8 bases lining up with TRBD2. Per germline, CDR1 DFQATT and CDR2 SNEGSKA (reference sequence). This CDR3 has 15 residues. After removal of 3 bases from V and 5 bases from J, the junction contained 12 bases not matched to a gene. The DNA of the CDR3 is TGCAGTGCTAGCCCCGCCCCCGGGGGGGCCCACGAGCAGTACTTC. It translates to CSASPAPGGAHEQYF.

This clonotype was recorded at least ten times. This chain links TRBV29-1 with TRBJ2-7, with 8 bases fitting TRBD1. V dropped 6 bases and J dropped 4; count of bases not matched to a gene: 11. Germline V gene data show CDR1 as SQVTM and CDR2 as ANQGSEA. The CDR3 runs 14 residues. CDR3 amino acids: CSVWTGTVPYEQYF. Written as DNA, the CDR3 is TGCAGCGTATGGACAGGGACCGTCCCATACGAGCAGTACTTC.

There are a few counts of this clonotype. A read error may account for a junction end that differs from germline. The chain joins TRBV27 to TRBJ1-1; 7 bases align to TRBD1. In germline, CDR1 is MNHEY, CDR2 SMNVEV (reference sequence). The CDR3 contains 14 residues. The CDR3: CASGDRVLNAEAFF. The CDR3 nucleotides are TGTGCCAGCGGAGACAGGGTCCTGAACGCTGAAGCTTTCTTT.

This clonotype was detected only a few times. This chain links TRBV3-1 with TRBJ1-6; TRBD1 aligns across 9 bases. In germline, CDR1 is LGHDT, CDR2 YNNKEL (reference sequence). Trimming at V came to 0 bases and at J to 7 bases, leaving 1 base not matched to a gene. The CDR3 contains 15 residues. In nucleotides, the CDR3 is TGTGCCAGCAGCCAAGAGACAGGGGGGAATTCACCCCTCCACTTT. Translated, it gives CASSQETGGNSPLHF.

This clonotype occurred a few times. The rearrangement joins TRBV5-5 to TRBJ2-7; D possibly corresponds to TRBD1 (6 bases). V was shortened by 2 bases and J by 5 bases, with 14 bases between the two germline ends. The CDR3 loop spans 14 amino acids. Germline CDR1 SGHKS, CDR2 YYEKEE (reference sequence). CDR3 in amino acids: CASSFMTGTHEQYF. The CDR3 DNA is TGTGCCAGCAGCTTCATGACAGGCACCCACGAGCAGTACTTC.

V and J are TRBV2 and TRBJ2-7; 7 bases are a match to TRBD1. This CDR3 is built from 16 residues. V lost 5 bases, J lost 4 bases, and 14 bases stayed unmatched. Per germline, CDR1 SNHLY and CDR2 FYNNEI. CDR3 nucleotides: TGTGCCAGCAGTAGGCAGTCGGGACAGAGACCTTACGAGCAGTACTTC. Translation: CASSRQSGQRPYEQYF.

The table lists this clonotype with a few counts. This sequence joins TRBV11-2 and TRBJ2-1, with 11 bases identical to TRBD2. The CDR3 runs to 15 residues. With V trimmed by 1 base and J by 6 bases, 2 bases remained unmatched. Germline CDR1 reads SGHAT; CDR2 reads FQNNGV. The CDR3 spells CASSLVAGGVNEQFF. DNA of the CDR3: TGTGCCAGCAGCTTAGTAGCGGGGGGGGTCAATGAGCAGTTCTTC.

In this sample, this clonotype turned up a few times. J is TRBJ2-7 and V is TRBV20-1; 10 bases map to TRBD2. V lost 6 bases and J lost 4; bases outside the gene matches: 9. The CDR3 is 14 amino acids. Germline CDR1 DFQATT, CDR2 SNEGSKA (reference sequence). CDR3 loop: CSAQAASGSYEQYF. The CDR3 nucleotides read TGCAGTGCCCAGGCGGCTAGCGGGAGTTACGAGCAGTACTTC.

Only a few counts were recorded for this clonotype. The chain joins TRBV4-3 to TRBJ2-1, with TRBD1 as a possible D gene (6 bases). Germline lookup yields CDR1 LGHNA and CDR2 YSLEER. Trimming pared 0 bases from V and 10 bases from J, leaving 10 bases between. The CDR3 spans 13 residues. The CDR3 region is CASSQDEGDEQFF. CDR3 nucleotide sequence: TGCGCCAGCAGCCAAGATGAGGGGGACGAGCAGTTCTTC.

In its sample, this clonotype was seen many times. The rearrangement uses TRBV14 and TRBJ2-1; the D gene is possibly TRBD2 (6 bases). Germline values: CDR1 SGHDN, CDR2 FVKESK. CDR3 length equals 15 residues. V lost 6 bases, J lost 1 base, and 13 bases lay in between. The CDR3 nucleotides read TGTGCCAGCAGGGCTCTACGGGGGTCCTACAATGAGCAGTTCTTC. Protein: CASRALRGSYNEQFF.

This clonotype was seen only a few times. The chain links TRBV24-1 to TRBJ2-7; 8 positions agree with TRBD2. The germline gives CDR1 KGHDR, CDR2 SFDVKD. The trim removed 4 bases at V and 7 bases at J, leaving 8 bases unmatched. The CDR3 has 14 amino acids. The DNA of the CDR3 is TGTGCCACCAGTGAACCGGGGCCGGGAGGGGAGCAGTACTTC. Its translation is CATSEPGPGGEQYF.

This clonotype was observed many times. The chain combines TRBV4-3 with TRBJ2-1; tentative D call: TRBD2 (6 bases). In germline, CDR1 is LGHNA, CDR2 YSLEER. Trimming stripped 2 bases from V and 4 bases from J, with 24 bases between. The CDR3 length is 19 residues. CDR3 sequence (DNA): TGCGCCAGCAGCCAATCCGTTAGACTAGAAAAGCATGTTTACAATGAGCAGTTCTTC. Translated: CASSQSVRLEKHVYNEQFF.

The V and J genes are TRBV29-1 and TRBJ2-2; TRBD1 is a possible D gene (6 bases). The CDR3 has 13 amino acids. Per germline, CDR1 SQVTM and CDR2 ANQGSEA. The V gene lost 4 bases and the J gene lost 8 bases, with 14 bases spanning the gap. The CDR3 loop reads CSVVGRGRGELFF. CDR3 in DNA: TGCAGCGTTGTTGGCAGGGGTCGGGGGGAGCTGTTTTTT.

This clonotype was counted a single time. This chain links TRBV2 with TRBJ2-3, with 7 bases aligning to TRBD1. Trimming cost V 8 bases and J 3 bases; bases outside gene matches: 11. The CDR3 has 15 amino acids. Germline CDR1 is SNHLY and CDR2 is FYNNEI. The chain's CDR3 is CASRETGIGTDTQYF. The CDR3 DNA reads as TGTGCCAGCCGAGAGACAGGGATCGGTACAGATACGCAGTATTTT. The variable domain in full, with the rest retrieved from reference TRBV2 and TRBJ2-3, is EPEVTQTPSHQVTQMGQEVILRCVPISNHLYFYWYRQILGQKVEFLVSFYNNEISEKSEIFDDQFSVERPDGSNFTLKIRSTKLEDSAMYFCASRETGIGTDTQYFGPGTRLTVL.

This clonotype came up a few times. V gene TRBV6-6 combines with J gene TRBJ2-1; D is unresolved. CDR1 is MNHNY, CDR2 SVGAGI, per germline (reference sequence). Trimming left V 2 bases short and J 5 bases short, with 7 bases between. There are 13 residues in the CDR3. CDR3 protein: CASSYAKHNEQFF. Written as DNA, the CDR3 is TGTGCCAGCAGTTACGCCAAGCACAATGAGCAGTTCTTC.

With respect to this clonotype: A single base separates this from a much larger clone, so it may be a read error. The chain carries TRBV24-1 and TRBJ2-5; possible D gene TRBD1, 6 bases. Germline CDR1 and CDR2: KGHDR and SFDVKD. The CDR3 consists of 15 residues. The CDR3 DNA reads TGTGCCACCAGTGATCCTGGGACAAAGCAAGAGACCAAGTACTTC. Translated: CATSDPGTKQETKYF.

This clonotype has more than one count but fewer than ten. The chain uses TRBV20-1 and TRBJ2-3; 8 bases fit TRBD1. Per the germline V gene, CDR1 is DFQATT and CDR2 is SNEGSKA (reference sequence). Trimming cost V 6 bases and J 6 bases; bases outside gene matches: 8. The CDR3 contains 13 residues. The CDR3 DNA reads as TGCAGTGCGTCAGGGGGCGCATCCGATACGCAGTATTTT. Its translation is CSASGGASDTQYF.

This clonotype was found many times. J is TRBJ1-5 and V is TRBV6-5; 9 bases are shared with TRBD1. There are 15 residues in the CDR3. The germline CDR1 and CDR2 sequences are MNHEY and SVGAGI. The junction had 6 bases not matched to a gene; V was cut back by 4 bases and J by 5 bases. The CDR3 spells CASSSSGQGYQPQHF. CDR3 coding DNA: TGTGCCAGCAGTTCGTCGGGACAGGGCTATCAGCCCCAGCATTTT.

This clonotype has ten or more counts. V is TRBV12-3 or TRBV12-4 and J is TRBJ1-5; a possible D gene is TRBD1 (5 bases). Between the trimmed V and J ends, which lost 2 bases and 5 bases, there was a span of 10 bases. The CDR3 spans 14 residues. The chain's CDR3 is CASSLRGGDQPQHF. Here the CDR3 DNA reads TGTGCCAGCAGTTTAAGGGGAGGCGATCAGCCCCAGCATTTT.

This chain links TRBV28 with TRBJ1-2; D gene uncertain. This CDR3 has 13 amino acids. Trimming removed 3 bases from V and 4 bases from J, with 9 bases in between. In germline, CDR1 is MDHEN, CDR2 SYDVKM. In DNA form, the CDR3 reads TGTGCCAGCAGTTTTAGCTCAGGCTATGGCTACACCTTC. Protein product: CASSFSSGYGYTF.

This chain links TRBV5-1 with TRBJ2-6, with TRBD2 matching over 11 bases. Germline assignment: CDR1 SGHRS and CDR2 YFSETQ. The V and J ends lost 0 bases and 1 base, in that order; junction bases with no gene match: 3. This CDR3 has 18 amino acids. The DNA for the CDR3 is TGCGCCAGCAGCTTGGTGCTAGCGGGAGGTTCTGGGGCCAACGTCCTGACTTTC. It codes for CASSLVLAGGSGANVLTF.

This clonotype occurred a few times. V is TRBV20-1 and J is TRBJ2-1; no clear D. Germline V CDR1 and CDR2: DFQATT, SNEGSKA (reference sequence). V was pared by 5 bases and J by 3 bases, with 14 bases between. The CDR3 has 14 residues. The CDR3 DNA sequence: TGCAGTGCTTGGGTTCAGGCGGACTACAATGAGCAGTTCTTC. Protein: CSAWVQADYNEQFF.

This clonotype was observed a few times. The V call is TRBV19, the J call TRBJ2-1; unclear D gene. The germline V gene encodes CDR1 LNHDA and CDR2 SQIVND (reference sequence). Trimming pared 5 bases from V and 0 bases from J, leaving 11 bases between. The CDR3 length is 15 residues. CDR3 in amino acids: CASSEADSSYNEQFF. The DNA for the CDR3 is TGTGCCAGTAGTGAGGCGGATAGCTCCTACAATGAGCAGTTCTTC.

The chain uses TRBV5-5 and TRBJ2-1; no reliable D call. Germline V CDR1 and CDR2: SGHKS, YYEKEE (reference sequence). The CDR3 consists of 15 residues. V dropped 2 bases and J dropped 4 bases, with 13 bases sitting between them. DNA for the CDR3: TGTGCCAGCAGCTTTGGTACCTTAAGATACAATGAGCAGTTCTTC. Residues: CASSFGTLRYNEQFF. Filled out from reference TRBV5-5 and TRBJ2-1, the complete variable domain reads DAGVTQSPTHLIKTRGQQVTLRCSPISGHKSVSWYQQVLGQGPQFIFQYYEKEERGRGNFPDRFSARQFPNYSSELNVNALLLGDSALYLCASSFGTLRYNEQFFGPGTRLTVL.

V gene TRBV5-1 combines with J gene TRBJ1-5, with 7 bases fitting TRBD1. The CDR3 has 14 amino acids. V dropped 4 bases and J dropped 7; count of bases not matched to a gene: 8. Germline V CDR1 and CDR2: SGHRS, YFSETQ. The CDR3 is CASSEQGLGQPQHF. CDR3 bases: TGCGCCAGCAGCGAACAGGGGTTGGGACAGCCCCAGCATTTT. Full variable domain (outside the CDR3, taken from reference TRBV5-1 and TRBJ1-5): KAGVTQTPRYLIKTRGQQVTLSCSPISGHRSVSWYQQTPGQGLQFLFEYFSETQRNKGNFPGRFSGRQFSNSRSEMNVSTLELGDSALYLCASSEQGLGQPQHFGDGTRLSIL.